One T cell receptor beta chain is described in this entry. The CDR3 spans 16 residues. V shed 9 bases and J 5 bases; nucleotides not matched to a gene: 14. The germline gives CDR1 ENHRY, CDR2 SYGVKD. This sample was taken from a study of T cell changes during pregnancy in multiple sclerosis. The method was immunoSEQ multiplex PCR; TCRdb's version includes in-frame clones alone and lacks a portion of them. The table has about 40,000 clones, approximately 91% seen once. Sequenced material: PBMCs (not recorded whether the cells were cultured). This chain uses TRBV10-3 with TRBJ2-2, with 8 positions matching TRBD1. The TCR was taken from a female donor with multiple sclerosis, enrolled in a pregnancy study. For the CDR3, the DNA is TGTGCCATTCTTCCCGCAGGGGGCTCGGGAACCGGGGAGCTGTTTTTT. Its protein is CAILPAGGSGTGELFF.